The 26 T cell receptor beta chains below come from one sample, sequenced in a study of cytomegalovirus exposure and HLA in healthy donors. The PCR had 60 Vbeta and 13 Jbeta primers. Using immunoSEQ multiplex PCR, the repertoire was profiled, and TCRdb retains in-frame clones only, with some absent. The sample consists of 150,000 to 200,000 clones, roughly 80% of them appearing once. The sequenced sample consisted of PBMCs. These TCRs come from a male donor in good health and CMV-seronegative.

This clone was recorded once. The chain is built from TRBV6-6 and TRBJ2-3, with D maybe TRBD1 (6 bases). V was trimmed by 6 bases and J by 5 bases, leaving 15 bases between them. Germline-derived CDR1 and CDR2 are MNHNY and SVGAGI (reference sequence). CDR3 length equals 14 residues. The CDR3 region is CASSLGPRGDTQYF. The DNA for the CDR3 is TGTGCCAGCAGCCTCGGACCCAGGGGAGATACGCAGTATTTT.

The chain couples TRBV7-2 to TRBJ2-1; TRBD1 agrees at 8 bases. Germline CDR1 SGHTA, CDR2 FQGNSA. The V gene end was trimmed by 4 bases and the J gene end by 4 bases; junction bases not matched to a gene: 9. The CDR3 covers 16 residues. CDR3 protein: CASSSYSGQEYNEQFF. The DNA for the CDR3 is TGTGCCAGCAGCTCATATTCGGGACAGGAGTACAATGAGCAGTTCTTC.

The chain combines TRBV5-1 with TRBJ2-5; perhaps TRBD2 as D (6 bases). CDR3 length: 14 residues. V lost 3 bases to trimming and J lost 3 bases, with 12 bases between them. Germline V gene sequence: CDR1 SGHRS, CDR2 YFSETQ. In nucleotides, the CDR3 is TGCGCCAGCAGCTCGAGTGGGGGGAAAGAGACCCAGTACTTC. This codes for CASSSSGGKETQYF.

The V and J genes are TRBV4-1 and TRBJ2-7; 7 bases are a match to TRBD1. V shed 1 base, J shed 6 bases, and the junction held 6 bases outside the gene matches. This CDR3 spans 14 amino acids. The V gene's germline CDR1 is MGHRA and CDR2 YSYEKL. The CDR3 is CASSQVTGPIEQYF. The CDR3 nucleotides are TGCGCCAGCAGCCAAGTGACAGGGCCGATCGAGCAGTACTTC.

The chain joins TRBV4-3 to TRBJ2-7; 8 positions match TRBD1. This CDR3 is 15 amino acids long. V lost 3 bases, J lost 0 bases, and 4 bases stayed unmatched. CDR1 and CDR2 (germline): LGHNA, YSLEER. CDR3 sequence reads: CASSQNGTGSYEQYF. As DNA, the CDR3 is TGCGCCAGCAGCCAGAACGGGACAGGCTCCTACGAGCAGTACTTC.

The chain employs TRBV7-8 and TRBJ2-4; D perhaps matches TRBD2 (6 bases). CDR1 is SGHVS and CDR2 is FQNEAQ in the germline V gene. The CDR3 consists of 16 residues. Trimming left V 5 bases short and J 0 bases short, with 14 bases between. CDR3 protein: CASSPEGLLAKNIQYF. In DNA form, the CDR3 reads TGTGCCAGCAGCCCAGAGGGACTTTTAGCCAAAAACATTCAGTACTTC.

This chain connects TRBV2 to TRBJ1-2; 12 bases are shared with TRBD1. The CDR3 runs to 15 residues. The junction had 8 bases not matched to a gene; V was cut back by 6 bases and J by 6 bases. The germline gives CDR1 SNHLY, CDR2 FYNNEI. CDR3 region: CASRGQGAGLDGYTF. The DNA of the CDR3 is TGTGCCAGCAGGGGACAGGGGGCGGGATTGGATGGCTACACCTTC.

The chain employs TRBV9 and TRBJ2-1, with D possibly being TRBD1 (6 bases). In germline, CDR1 is SGDLS, CDR2 YYNGEE. This CDR3 comprises 17 residues. Trimming stripped 4 bases from V and 4 bases from J, with 21 bases between. CDR3 in DNA: TGTGCCAGCAGCACAGGCATAACAGGGTACGCTTACAATGAGCAGTTCTTC. This encodes CASSTGITGYAYNEQFF.

The chain carries TRBV25-1 and TRBJ1-2, with a tentative D call TRBD1 (6 bases). CDR3 size: 13 residues. CDR1 is MGHDK and CDR2 is SYGVNS in the germline V gene. The V and J ends lost 2 bases and 8 bases respectively, with 12 bases between them. CDR3 residues: CASSEGGALGYTF. The CDR3 DNA reads as TGTGCCAGCAGTGAAGGGGGGGCTCTCGGCTACACCTTC.

The V and J genes are TRBV23-1 and TRBJ2-3, with TRBD1 matching over 9 bases. TRBV23-1 qualifies as an ORF whose function is uncertain. Trimming removed 7 bases from V and 4 bases from J; junction bases left unmatched: 18. CDR3 length: 18 residues. DNA of the CDR3: TGCGCCAGCACCCTAATAGGGACAGGGTGGTTCAGGGCAGATACGCAGTATTTT. It yields the protein CASTLIGTGWFRADTQYF.

The rearrangement joins TRBV9 to TRBJ1-3; possible D gene TRBD1, 5 bases. V was clipped by 0 bases and J by 4 bases, with 8 bases between them. The CDR3 totals 14 residues. Germline-derived CDR1 and CDR2 are SGDLS and YYNGEE. The CDR3 loop reads CASSVAGVGNTIYF. CDR3 nucleotides: TGTGCCAGCAGCGTAGCGGGGGTAGGAAACACCATATATTTT. The full variable domain, in which reference TRBV9 and TRBJ1-3 provide the parts outside the CDR3, is DSGVTQTPKHLITATGQRVTLRCSPRSGDLSVYWYQQSLDQGLQFLIQYYNGEERAKGNILERFSAQQFPDLHSELNLSSLELGDSALYFCASSVAGVGNTIYFGEGSWLTVV.

The chain couples TRBV7-2 to TRBJ2-3, with unresolved D. Germline V gene lookup returns CDR1 SGHTA and CDR2 FQGNSA. This CDR3 has 13 residues. V gave up 1 base and J gave up 5 bases, with 7 bases separating them. In DNA, the CDR3 is TGTGCCAGCAGCTTAGATTTTCAAGATACGCAGTATTTT. This codes for CASSLDFQDTQYF.

V and J are TRBV4-2 and TRBJ2-5; 7 nucleotides align to TRBD1. Germline CDR1 and CDR2: LGHNA and YNFKEQ. V lost 2 bases and J lost 5; bases outside the gene matches: 2. The CDR3 extends over 13 amino acids. The CDR3 loop is CASSQRGRETQYF. The CDR3 coding sequence is TGTGCCAGCAGCCAAAGGGGGCGGGAGACCCAGTACTTC.

This clone was seen a single time. The chain recombines TRBV5-1 with TRBJ1-1, with TRBD1 matching over 10 bases. The CDR3 loop spans 12 amino acids. After removal of 0 bases from V and 13 bases from J, the junction contained 3 bases not matched to a gene. The germline CDR1 and CDR2 sequences are SGHRS and YFSETQ. CDR3 loop: CASSLGQGAGFF. The CDR3 coding sequence is TGCGCCAGCAGCTTGGGACAGGGGGCTGGTTTCTTT.

The V call is TRBV4-1, the J call TRBJ1-5; D call uncertain. Germline values: CDR1 MGHRA, CDR2 YSYEKL. V shed 0 bases and J shed 4 bases, with 7 bases lying between them. This CDR3 has 14 amino acids. In DNA, the CDR3 is TGCGCCAGCAGCCAAGATCACAGAAATCAGCCCCAGCATTTT. Protein sequence: CASSQDHRNQPQHF.

The chain combines TRBV15 with TRBJ1-2; possible D gene TRBD1, 5 bases. This CDR3 is 13 amino acids long. The germline V and J ends were trimmed by 5 bases and 1 base, with 8 bases remaining between them. In germline, CDR1 is LNHNV, CDR2 YYDKDF (reference sequence). This CDR3 is CATSQDINYGYTF. CDR3 sequence (DNA): TGTGCCACCAGCCAGGACATTAACTATGGCTACACCTTC.

This clone has only a few counts. J is TRBJ1-1 and V is TRBV7-2; 9 bases align to TRBD1. CDR3 length: 15 amino acids. V lost 5 bases, J lost 4 bases, and 8 bases stayed unmatched. In germline, CDR1 is SGHTA, CDR2 FQGNSA. CDR3 in amino acids: CASSVGGGQGTEAFF. Here the CDR3 DNA reads TGTGCCAGCAGCGTGGGCGGGGGACAGGGCACTGAAGCTTTCTTT.

This chain uses TRBV11-2 with TRBJ1-1; D is unclear. In germline, CDR1 is SGHAT, CDR2 FQNNGV. The CDR3 runs to 14 residues. Trimming shortened V by 5 bases and J by 0 bases, and 10 bases separated the two germline ends. CDR3 amino acids: CASSLGGLNTEAFF. The CDR3 DNA sequence: TGTGCCAGCAGCCTGGGAGGTCTGAACACTGAAGCTTTCTTT. The variable domain in full, with the rest retrieved from reference TRBV11-2 and TRBJ1-1, is EAGVAQSPRYKIIEKRQSVAFWCNPISGHATLYWYQQILGQGPKLLIQFQNNGVVDDSQLPKDRFSAERLKGVDSTLKIQPAKLEDSAVYLCASSLGGLNTEAFFGQGTRLTVV.

The CDR3 DNA is TGTGCCAGCAGCCCCGGGGGGGTGGGCGAAAAACTGTTTTTT. Encoded protein: CASSPGGVGEKLFF. The chain combines TRBV7-2 with TRBJ1-4, with D perhaps matching TRBD1 (5 bases). The CDR3 is made up of 14 amino acids. CDR1 is SGHTA and CDR2 is FQGNSA in the germline V gene. Trimming shortened V by 5 bases and J by 8 bases, and 15 bases separated the two germline ends.

The V call is TRBV27, the J call TRBJ2-7, with no clear D. The germline V and J ends were trimmed by 2 bases and 1 base, with 9 bases remaining between them. Germline CDR1 is MNHEY and CDR2 is SMNVEV (reference sequence). The CDR3 covers 14 residues. CDR3 sequence: CASSLVVGSYEQYF. The DNA for the CDR3 is TGTGCCAGCAGTTTAGTAGTCGGTTCCTACGAGCAGTACTTC.

The rearrangement uses TRBV14 and TRBJ1-2; D remains unclear. Germline CDR1 SGHDN, CDR2 FVKESK. The CDR3 runs 15 residues. The ends were cut back, 4 bases at V and 0 bases at J, with 12 bases in the middle. The CDR3 sequence: CASSPYTTANYGYTF. CDR3 bases: TGTGCCAGCAGCCCTTATACCACAGCTAACTATGGCTACACCTTC.

The count of this clone is one. This chain joins TRBV6-1 and TRBJ2-5, with a weak D call TRBD1 (6 bases). Germline values: CDR1 MNHNS, CDR2 SASEGT. The CDR3 is 14 amino acids. V lost 6 bases to trimming and J lost 2 bases, with 13 bases between them. The CDR3 protein is CASRTGQLQETQYF. The CDR3 nucleotides read TGTGCCAGCAGGACAGGACAGCTACAAGAGACCCAGTACTTC.

On this clone: A much more abundant neighbour one base away suggests this may be a read error. The chain couples TRBV11-2 to TRBJ1-1; D gene ambiguous. Trimming pared 1 base from V and 1 base from J, leaving 4 bases between. Germline V CDR1 and CDR2: SGHAT, FQNNGV. The CDR3 covers 13 residues. CDR3 residues: CASSLGENTEAFF. The CDR3, as DNA: TGTGCCAGCAGCTTAGGAGAGAACACTGAAGCTTTCTTT.

This chain joins TRBV6-1 and TRBJ2-2; 8 bases fit TRBD1. The CDR3 has 14 amino acids. Germline V gives CDR1 MNHNS, CDR2 SASEGT. Trimming at V came to 8 bases and at J to 0 bases, leaving 2 bases not matched to a gene. The CDR3 loop reads CASPDRANTGELFF. The CDR3 nucleotides read TGTGCCAGCCCGGACAGGGCGAACACCGGGGAGCTGTTTTTT.

The chain carries TRBV18 and TRBJ2-7; 9 bases match TRBD1. Germline CDR1 is KGHSH and CDR2 is LQKENI. The CDR3 contains 15 residues. Germline trimming cut 3 bases from V and 2 bases from J; bases unmatched to any gene: 5. CDR3 nucleotide sequence: TGTGCCAGCTCACCGGGACAGGGTTCCGCCTACGAGCAGTACTTC. Translation: CASSPGQGSAYEQYF.

This chain joins TRBV27 and TRBJ1-4; TRBD1 matches 12 bases. The CDR3 has 20 residues. Losses at the gene ends were 3 bases for V and 8 bases for J; bases not matched to a gene: 19. Germline assignment: CDR1 MNHEY and CDR2 SMNVEV (reference sequence). In DNA form, the CDR3 reads TGTGCCAGCAGTTTCTCACCGGGACAGGGGGCCATACTAGATACCGAAAAACTGTTTTTT. Translating gives CASSFSPGQGAILDTEKLFF.